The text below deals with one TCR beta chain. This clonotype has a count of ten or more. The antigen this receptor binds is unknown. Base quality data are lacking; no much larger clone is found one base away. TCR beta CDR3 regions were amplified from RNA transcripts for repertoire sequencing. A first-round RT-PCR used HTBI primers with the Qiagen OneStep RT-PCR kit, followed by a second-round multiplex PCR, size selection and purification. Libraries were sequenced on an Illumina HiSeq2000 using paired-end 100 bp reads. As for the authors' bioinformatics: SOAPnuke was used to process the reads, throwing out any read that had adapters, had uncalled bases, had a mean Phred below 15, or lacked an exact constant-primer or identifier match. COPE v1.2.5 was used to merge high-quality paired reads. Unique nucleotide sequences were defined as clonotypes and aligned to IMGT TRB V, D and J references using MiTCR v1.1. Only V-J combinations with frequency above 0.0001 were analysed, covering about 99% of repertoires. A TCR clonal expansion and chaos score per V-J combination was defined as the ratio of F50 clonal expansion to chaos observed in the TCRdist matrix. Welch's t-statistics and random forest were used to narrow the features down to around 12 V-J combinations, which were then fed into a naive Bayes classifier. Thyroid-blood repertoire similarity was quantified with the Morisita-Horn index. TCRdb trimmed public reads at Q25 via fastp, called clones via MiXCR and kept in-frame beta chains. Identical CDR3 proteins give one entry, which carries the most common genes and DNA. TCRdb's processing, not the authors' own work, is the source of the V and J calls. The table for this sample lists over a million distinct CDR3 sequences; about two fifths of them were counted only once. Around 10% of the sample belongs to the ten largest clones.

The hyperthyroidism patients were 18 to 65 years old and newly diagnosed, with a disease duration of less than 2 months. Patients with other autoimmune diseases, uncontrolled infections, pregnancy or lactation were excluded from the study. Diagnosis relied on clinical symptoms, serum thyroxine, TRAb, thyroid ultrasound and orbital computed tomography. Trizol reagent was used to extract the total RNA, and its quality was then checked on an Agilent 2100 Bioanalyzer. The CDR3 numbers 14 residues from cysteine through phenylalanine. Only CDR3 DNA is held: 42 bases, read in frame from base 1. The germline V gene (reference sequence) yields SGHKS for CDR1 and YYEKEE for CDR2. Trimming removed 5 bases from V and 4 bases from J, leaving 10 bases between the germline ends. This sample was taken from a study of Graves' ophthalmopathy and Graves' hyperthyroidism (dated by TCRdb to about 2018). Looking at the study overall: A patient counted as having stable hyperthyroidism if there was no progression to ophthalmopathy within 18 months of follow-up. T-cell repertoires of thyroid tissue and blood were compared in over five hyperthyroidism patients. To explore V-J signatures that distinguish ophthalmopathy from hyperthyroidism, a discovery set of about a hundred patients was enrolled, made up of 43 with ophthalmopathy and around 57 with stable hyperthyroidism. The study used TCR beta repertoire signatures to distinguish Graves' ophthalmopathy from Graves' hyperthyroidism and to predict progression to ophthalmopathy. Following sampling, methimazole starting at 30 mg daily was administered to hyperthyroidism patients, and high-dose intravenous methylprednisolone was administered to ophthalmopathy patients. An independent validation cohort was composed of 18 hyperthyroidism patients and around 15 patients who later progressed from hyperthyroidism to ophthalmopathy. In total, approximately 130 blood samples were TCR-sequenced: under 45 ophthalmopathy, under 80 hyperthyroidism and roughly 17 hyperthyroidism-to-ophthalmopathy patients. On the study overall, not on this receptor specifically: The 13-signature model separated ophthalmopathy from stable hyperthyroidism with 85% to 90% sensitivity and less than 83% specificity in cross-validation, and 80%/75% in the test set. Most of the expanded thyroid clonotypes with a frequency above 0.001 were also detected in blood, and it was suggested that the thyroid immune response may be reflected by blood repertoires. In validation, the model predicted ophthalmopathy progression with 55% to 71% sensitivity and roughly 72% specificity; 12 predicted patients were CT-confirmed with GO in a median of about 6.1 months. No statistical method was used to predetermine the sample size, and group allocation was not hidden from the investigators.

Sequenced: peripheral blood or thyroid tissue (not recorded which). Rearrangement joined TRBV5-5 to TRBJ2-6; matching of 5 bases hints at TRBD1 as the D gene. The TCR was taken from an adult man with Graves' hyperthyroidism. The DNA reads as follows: TGTGCCAGCAGTCATGGGGCAGGGGCCAACGTCCTGACTTTC. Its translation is CASSHGAGANVLTF.